What follows is one TCR beta chain and its context. This entry is derived from a study of blood T cell repertoires in COVID-19. As for the study in general: Samples of COVID-19 (acute and convalescent) were obtained from the United States, Italy and Spain. PBMCs, B-cell-depleted T cells, or T cells were the source of the cDNA or gDNA that made up the material.

This CDR3 has 14 amino acids. J lost 3 bases, V lost 7 bases, and 6 bases had no gene match. Germline V gene data show CDR1 as MDHEN and CDR2 as SYDVKM. In the original workflow: It was from reference gene primer amplification that nucleated cell counts were estimated. The table came from immunoSEQ multiplex PCR; TCRdb's copy has only in-frame clones and leaves some out. V, J and clone size reflect that table, while D and trimming were determined from the DNA. Found here are roughly 100,000 clones, approximately 76% of them singletons; the top ten hold approximately 20%. This receptor was identified in a woman in her seventies with acute or convalescent COVID-19. Sequencing was performed on peripheral blood. The chain links TRBV28 to TRBJ2-3; 8 bases align to TRBD1. CDR3 sequence: CASIRQGMTDTQYF. CDR3 bases: TGTGCCAGCATAAGACAGGGGATGACAGATACGCAGTATTTT. The entire variable domain, with the rest obtained from reference TRBV28 and TRBJ2-3, is as follows: DVKVTQSSRYLVKRTGEKVFLECVQDMDHENMFWYRQDPGLGLRLIYFSYDVKMKEKGDIPEGYSVSREKKERFSLILESASTNQTSMYLCASIRQGMTDTQYFGPGTRLTVL.